Listed below are T cell receptor beta chains from one sample, sequenced in a study of T cell responses to AZD1222 COVID-19 vaccine. Produced via immunoSEQ multiplex PCR; TCRdb's table is partial and in-frame only. The sample shows roughly 150,000 clones, around 90% of them seen only once. Sequences were derived from peripheral blood, sampled 28 days after the second AZD1222 dose. These receptors came from an adult who received the AZD1222 COVID-19 vaccine. Each CDR3 is given with its conserved first and last residue. A D gene is named only where the DNA matches it firmly. The listing skips clone size in some rows; elsewhere it reads once, few, many or a size class.

CDR3aa: CATSGQRSEAFF
CDR3nt: TGCGCCACCAGTGGGCAGCGCAGTGAAGCTTTCTTT
j_gene: TRBJ1-1
d_gene: -
v_gene: TRBV10-2
abundance: -

CDR3aa: CASSYEGLADTGELFF
CDR3nt: TGTGCCAGCAGTTACGAGGGACTAGCGGACACCGGGGAGCTGTTTTTT
j_gene: TRBJ2-2
d_gene: TRBD2
v_gene: TRBV6-5
abundance: few

CDR3aa: CASWTSGNTGELFF
CDR3nt: TGTGCCAGCTGGACTAGCGGGAACACCGGGGAGCTGTTTTTT
j_gene: TRBJ2-2
d_gene: TRBD2
v_gene: TRBV19
abundance: once

CDR3aa: CASSQDETLIGGELFF
CDR3nt: TGTGCCAGCAGCCAAGATGAGACACTGATTGGCGGGGAGCTGTTTTTT
j_gene: TRBJ2-2
d_gene: -
v_gene: TRBV14
abundance: -

CDR3aa: CASSYALTGADTQYF
CDR3nt: TGCGCCAGCAGCTACGCCCTGACAGGGGCAGATACGCAGTATTTT
j_gene: TRBJ2-3
d_gene: TRBD1
v_gene: TRBV5-1
abundance: few

CDR3aa: CASSYQGGYTF
CDR3nt: TGTGCCAGCAGTTACCAGGGTGGCTACACCTTC
j_gene: TRBJ1-2
d_gene: -
v_gene: TRBV6-5
abundance: -

CDR3aa: CASTEDREGRHEQFF
CDR3nt: TGTGCCAGCACCGAGGACAGGGAAGGCCGCCATGAGCAGTTCTTC
j_gene: TRBJ2-1
d_gene: TRBD1
v_gene: TRBV27
abundance: -

CDR3aa: CASSIGSSGEWETQYF
CDR3nt: TGTGCCAGTAGTATTGGAAGCTCAGGGGAGTGGGAGACCCAGTACTTC
j_gene: TRBJ2-5
d_gene: -
v_gene: TRBV19
abundance: -

CDR3aa: CAISDPLLPQEQFF
CDR3nt: TGTGCCATCAGTGACCCCCTCCTTCCCCAGGAGCAGTTCTTC
j_gene: TRBJ2-1
d_gene: -
v_gene: TRBV10-3
abundance: -

CDR3aa: CASSSPPDRVNTEAFF
CDR3nt: TGTGCCAGCAGCTCTCCCCCTGACAGGGTGAACACTGAAGCTTTCTTT
j_gene: TRBJ1-1
d_gene: TRBD1
v_gene: TRBV7-9
abundance: -

CDR3aa: CASSEVRSGYTF
CDR3nt: TGTGCCAGCAGTGAGGTCAGGTCCGGCTACACCTTC
j_gene: TRBJ1-2
d_gene: -
v_gene: TRBV25-1
abundance: -

CDR3aa: CASSPPLDRSGALNTEAFF
CDR3nt: TGTGCCAGCTCACCACCGTTGGACAGGTCCGGGGCATTGAACACTGAAGCTTTCTTT
j_gene: TRBJ1-1
d_gene: TRBD1
v_gene: TRBV18
abundance: -

CDR3aa: CASSAGRGETQYF
CDR3nt: TGTGCCAGCAGCGCGGGTCGGGGAGAGACCCAGTACTTC
j_gene: TRBJ2-5
d_gene: -
v_gene: TRBV5-8
abundance: -

CDR3aa: CASSEDRGHYEQYF
CDR3nt: TGTGCCAGCAGCGAGGACAGGGGGCACTACGAGCAGTACTTC
j_gene: TRBJ2-7
d_gene: TRBD1
v_gene: TRBV5-6
abundance: -

CDR3aa: CASSRGLGTEAFF
CDR3nt: TGTGCCAGCAGTAGGGGGCTAGGCACTGAAGCTTTCTTT
j_gene: TRBJ1-1
d_gene: TRBD1
v_gene: TRBV9
abundance: -

CDR3aa: CASNWRRPYQPQHF
CDR3nt: TGTGCCAGCAACTGGAGGCGGCCTTATCAGCCCCAGCATTTT
j_gene: TRBJ1-5
d_gene: -
v_gene: TRBV28
abundance: -

CDR3aa: CASSLGQGRGETQYF
CDR3nt: TGTGCCAGCAGCTTAGGACAGGGAAGGGGAGAGACCCAGTACTTC
j_gene: TRBJ2-5
d_gene: TRBD1
v_gene: TRBV7-8
abundance: -

CDR3aa: CASSQRGGLGDTQYF
CDR3nt: TGCGCCAGCAGTCAGCGGGGGGGCCTGGGAGATACGCAGTATTTT
j_gene: TRBJ2-3
d_gene: TRBD2
v_gene: TRBV5-1
abundance: -

CDR3aa: CASSVAWVTGTGELFF
CDR3nt: TGTGCCAGCAGCGTAGCCTGGGTGACGGGCACCGGGGAGCTGTTTTTT
j_gene: TRBJ2-2
d_gene: -
v_gene: TRBV9
abundance: few

CDR3aa: CASSRGDRREQYF
CDR3nt: TGTGCCAGTAGTCGGGGGGACCGCAGGGAGCAGTACTTC
j_gene: TRBJ2-7
d_gene: TRBD2
v_gene: TRBV19
abundance: -

CDR3aa: CASSSAPGLAEQYF
CDR3nt: TGTGCCAGCAGCTCAGCCCCAGGGTTGGCCGAGCAGTACTTC
j_gene: TRBJ2-7
d_gene: -
v_gene: TRBV7-7
abundance: -

CDR3aa: CASSLTGDYEQYF
CDR3nt: TGTGCCAGCAGCTTAACAGGGGACTACGAGCAGTACTTC
j_gene: TRBJ2-7
d_gene: TRBD1
v_gene: TRBV7-8
abundance: once

CDR3aa: CASSQGAGEYNEQFF
CDR3nt: TGCGCCAGCAGCCAAGGGGCAGGGGAGTACAATGAGCAGTTCTTC
j_gene: TRBJ2-1
d_gene: -
v_gene: TRBV4-1
abundance: -

CDR3aa: CASSFGMSYEQYF
CDR3nt: TGTGCCAGCAGTTTCGGCATGTCCTACGAGCAGTACTTC
j_gene: TRBJ2-7
d_gene: -
v_gene: TRBV2
abundance: -

CDR3aa: CASTPMGGNTEAFF
CDR3nt: TGTGCCAGTACCCCGATGGGAGGCAACACTGAAGCTTTCTTT
j_gene: TRBJ1-1
d_gene: -
v_gene: TRBV19
abundance: -

CDR3aa: CASSTYREHDEQYF
CDR3nt: TGTGCCAGTAGCACATACAGGGAACACGACGAGCAGTACTTC
j_gene: TRBJ2-7
d_gene: -
v_gene: TRBV19
abundance: few

CDR3aa: CASSSDIQYDEQYF
CDR3nt: TGTGCCAGCAGTTCCGACATCCAGTACGACGAGCAGTACTTC
j_gene: TRBJ2-7
d_gene: -
v_gene: TRBV27
abundance: once

CDR3aa: CASSLVPAAETQYF
CDR3nt: TGTGCCAGCAGCTTGGTTCCAGCGGCGGAGACCCAGTACTTC
j_gene: TRBJ2-5
d_gene: -
v_gene: TRBV5-4
abundance: -

CDR3aa: CASSPTVHEQFF
CDR3nt: TGTGCCAGCAGCCCAACGGTACACGAGCAGTTCTTC
j_gene: TRBJ2-1
d_gene: -
v_gene: TRBV6-5
abundance: -

CDR3aa: CASSPWGQTHSGNTIYF
CDR3nt: TGTGCCAGCAGCCCCTGGGGACAGACCCACTCTGGAAACACCATATATTTT
j_gene: TRBJ1-3
d_gene: TRBD1
v_gene: TRBV7-8
abundance: -

CDR3aa: CASSPLESYEQYF
CDR3nt: TGTGCCAGCAGTCCATTGGAAAGTTACGAGCAGTACTTC
j_gene: TRBJ2-7
d_gene: -
v_gene: TRBV27
abundance: -

CDR3aa: CASSPATGQAYEQYF
CDR3nt: TGTGCCAGCAGCCCCGCGACCGGACAGGCCTACGAGCAGTACTTC
j_gene: TRBJ2-7
d_gene: TRBD1
v_gene: TRBV7-2
abundance: few

CDR3aa: CASSNGMGQYF
CDR3nt: TGTGCCAGCAGTAACGGAATGGGGCAGTACTTC
j_gene: TRBJ2-7
d_gene: -
v_gene: TRBV6-5
abundance: -

CDR3aa: CASSLGYGQGAGEQFF
CDR3nt: TGTGCCAGCAGCTTAGGTTACGGACAGGGGGCAGGTGAGCAGTTCTTC
j_gene: TRBJ2-1
d_gene: TRBD1
v_gene: TRBV7-9
abundance: -

CDR3aa: CASSLQGGETQYF
CDR3nt: TGTGCCAGCAGCCTTCAGGGTGGGGAGACCCAGTACTTC
j_gene: TRBJ2-5
d_gene: -
v_gene: TRBV11-2
abundance: once

CDR3aa: CASSYSGRTEAFF
CDR3nt: TGTGCCAGCAGTTACTCAGGGAGGACTGAAGCTTTCTTT
j_gene: TRBJ1-1
d_gene: -
v_gene: TRBV6-5
abundance: -

CDR3aa: CASSQELTRSYEQYF
CDR3nt: TGTGCCAGCAGCCAAGAGTTGACTAGATCATACGAGCAGTACTTC
j_gene: TRBJ2-7
d_gene: -
v_gene: TRBV4-2
abundance: -

CDR3aa: CATSVTNRVRDEQYF
CDR3nt: TGTGCCACCAGCGTAACGAACAGGGTGCGGGACGAGCAGTACTTC
j_gene: TRBJ2-7
d_gene: -
v_gene: TRBV15
abundance: -

CDR3aa: CASSFTAGGQYEQYF
CDR3nt: TGTGCCAGCAGCTTTACGGCGGGGGGCCAGTACGAGCAGTACTTC
j_gene: TRBJ2-7
d_gene: TRBD2
v_gene: TRBV5-4
abundance: -

CDR3aa: CASILQQTLYEQYF
CDR3nt: TGTGCCAGCATACTACAGCAAACACTCTACGAGCAGTACTTC
j_gene: TRBJ2-7
d_gene: -
v_gene: TRBV21-1
abundance: -

CDR3aa: CASSQKQGGQQFF
CDR3nt: TGTGCCAGCAGTCAAAAGCAGGGGGGTCAGCAGTTCTTC
j_gene: TRBJ2-1
d_gene: -
v_gene: TRBV12-3/TRBV12-4
abundance: -

CDR3aa: CASSLRIEGVNEKLFF
CDR3nt: TGTGCCAGCAGCTTAAGAATTGAGGGGGTTAATGAAAAACTGTTTTTT
j_gene: TRBJ1-4
d_gene: -
v_gene: TRBV5-6
abundance: -

CDR3aa: CASSPKALSYNEQFF
CDR3nt: TGTGCCAGCAGCCCAAAGGCCCTCTCCTACAATGAGCAGTTCTTC
j_gene: TRBJ2-1
d_gene: -
v_gene: TRBV11-2
abundance: -

CDR3aa: CASSVRVENTEAFF
CDR3nt: TGTGCCAGCAGTGTGCGGGTCGAGAACACTGAAGCTTTCTTT
j_gene: TRBJ1-1
d_gene: -
v_gene: TRBV2
abundance: -

CDR3aa: CASSLGLTGDEFWAFF
CDR3nt: TGTGCCAGCAGCTTAGGCCTGACAGGAGACGAATTTTGGGCTTTCTTT
j_gene: TRBJ1-1
d_gene: -
v_gene: TRBV7-9
abundance: -

CDR3aa: CASSPGVGRDYGYTF
CDR3nt: TGTGCCAGTAGTCCTGGAGTCGGACGGGACTATGGCTACACCTTC
j_gene: TRBJ1-2
d_gene: -
v_gene: TRBV19
abundance: -

CDR3aa: CASSEATGGPQTQYF
CDR3nt: TGTGCCAGCAGTGAAGCTACGGGGGGGCCTCAGACCCAGTACTTC
j_gene: TRBJ2-5
d_gene: TRBD2
v_gene: TRBV6-1
abundance: -

CDR3aa: CASSPLTEDTNTGELFF
CDR3nt: TGTGCCAGCTCACCACTGACCGAGGACACCAACACCGGGGAGCTGTTTTTT
j_gene: TRBJ2-2
d_gene: -
v_gene: TRBV18
abundance: -

CDR3aa: CASSDRADSGYGYTF
CDR3nt: TGTGCCAGCAGCGACCGGGCGGACAGCGGCTATGGCTACACCTTC
j_gene: TRBJ1-2
d_gene: -
v_gene: TRBV6-5
abundance: many

CDR3aa: CACSGTGLYEQYF
CDR3nt: TGTGCCTGCTCCGGGACAGGACTTTACGAGCAGTACTTC
j_gene: TRBJ2-7
d_gene: TRBD1
v_gene: TRBV28
abundance: -

CDR3aa: CASTPGHGRFTF
CDR3nt: TGTGCCAGCACCCCGGGACACGGACGGTTCACCTTC
j_gene: TRBJ1-2
d_gene: -
v_gene: TRBV12-3/TRBV12-4
abundance: -

CDR3aa: CASSPQGIGDTEAFF
CDR3nt: TGTGCCAGCAGCCCCCAGGGAATCGGGGACACTGAAGCTTTCTTT
j_gene: TRBJ1-1
d_gene: -
v_gene: TRBV11-2
abundance: -

CDR3aa: CASSGRGQGGAYGYTF
CDR3nt: TGTGCCAGCAGTGGAAGAGGACAGGGGGGAGCCTATGGCTACACCTTC
j_gene: TRBJ1-2
d_gene: TRBD1
v_gene: TRBV27
abundance: -

CDR3aa: CASSLGRAPSNEQFF
CDR3nt: TGTGCCAGCAGTTTGGGCAGGGCTCCTTCGAATGAGCAGTTCTTC
j_gene: TRBJ2-1
d_gene: -
v_gene: TRBV27
abundance: -

CDR3aa: CASSLPGANVLTF
CDR3nt: TGTGCCAGCAGCTTACCTGGGGCCAACGTCCTGACTTTC
j_gene: TRBJ2-6
d_gene: -
v_gene: TRBV11-2
abundance: once

CDR3aa: CASSLSSGYGYTF
CDR3nt: TGTGCCAGCAGTTTATCGTCCGGATATGGCTACACCTTC
j_gene: TRBJ1-2
d_gene: -
v_gene: TRBV12-3/TRBV12-4
abundance: -

CDR3aa: CASSQAIFGPNTEAFF
CDR3nt: TGCGCCAGCAGCCAAGCCATATTTGGACCGAACACTGAAGCTTTCTTT
j_gene: TRBJ1-1
d_gene: -
v_gene: TRBV4-1
abundance: -

CDR3aa: CASSPNPRGSTDTQYF
CDR3nt: TGCGCCAGCAGCCCAAACCCCCGGGGTAGCACAGATACGCAGTATTTT
j_gene: TRBJ2-3
d_gene: -
v_gene: TRBV5-1
abundance: -

CDR3aa: CASSHRGLNTGELFF
CDR3nt: TGTGCCAGCAGCCACAGGGGGCTGAACACCGGGGAGCTGTTTTTT
j_gene: TRBJ2-2
d_gene: TRBD1
v_gene: TRBV11-3
abundance: -

CDR3aa: CASSAGQGAGGYTF
CDR3nt: TGTGCCAGCAGCGCCGGACAGGGGGCGGGTGGCTACACCTTC
j_gene: TRBJ1-2
d_gene: TRBD1
v_gene: TRBV5-6
abundance: -